This T cell receptor beta chain appears in the sequencing data of a study of blood T cell repertoires in COVID-19 (dated by TCRdb to the early 2020s). Study-level background: Samples covering the acute and convalescent phases of COVID-19 were provided by collaborators in the United States, Italy and Spain. The sample metadata nearly always contained a de-identified subject ID, COVID-19 status, age in years and sex. The samples were drawn from two sources: the first 160 participants of the ongoing ImmuneRACE study, and 1,254 subjects contributed by 6 global collaborators. The repertoires were made available in a free public database intended to serve as a resource for research on the immune response to SARS-CoV-2. The prospective study material was composed of cDNA or gDNA derived from T cells, B-cell-depleted T cells, or PBMCs. Where HLA class I and class II types were available, the types were taken from metadata supplied by the sample provider, not from assay-based typing. Subjects who had been exposed to COVID-19, were actively infected with it, or had recovered from it provided the deeply sampled blood TCRbeta repertoires that made up the dataset.

About this clone: What antigen it recognizes has not been identified. It has no much larger one-base neighbor in the sample; base qualities were not kept.

TCRbeta CDR3 regions were amplified from genomic DNA by means of the immunoSEQ Assay, a bias-controlled multiplex PCR. In the original analysis: The number of nucleated cells in each sample was estimated by amplification of reference gene primers within the assay. To quantify the absolute abundance of each unique TCRbeta CDR3 rearrangement, sequence reads were collapsed and filtered. For each sample, productive Simpson clonality was calculated as the square root of Simpson's diversity index over productive rearrangements. Imported from immuneACCESS, the table was reduced by TCRdb to in-frame sequences with V and J called. These copies leave out some clones; in studies compared against another copy, an unresolved V gene accounts for under half, and the cause of the remainder is not known. That table supplies the V and J calls and clone size; D and trimming were determined from the DNA. In all, the sample holds under 40,000 clones, and roughly nine tenths of those were seen once. The ten largest make up over 20% of the sample.

According to the germline V gene, CDR1 reads LGHNA and CDR2 reads YNFKEQ. The CDR3 numbers 13 residues from cysteine through phenylalanine. CDR3 DNA only is kept here, 39 bases in frame from base 1. The V end loses 3 bases and the J end loses 1 base, and a stretch of 7 bases separates them. Collaborating institutions collected whole blood in K2EDTA tubes following their own protocols. Collaborator samples were shipped for TCRbeta analysis as frozen whole blood, isolated PBMCs, or DNA extracted from either sample type. What the study reported, not specific to this receptor: The amount of clinical and demographic metadata varied by source and participant and was provided uncurated.

The receptor was derived from a woman older than 75 with active or convalescent COVID-19. The sequence is built from TRBV4-2 and TRBJ2-7, with no D gene named confidently. Specimen: peripheral blood. For the CDR3, the sequence is CASSQELSYEQYF. In nucleotide form, the sequence is TGTGCCAGCAGCCAGGAGTTGTCCTACGAGCAGTACTTC.